This TCR beta chain was captured by sequencing in a study of OX40 agonist ivuxolimab in advanced cancers. Data came from immunoSEQ multiplex PCR; TCRdb stores just in-frame clones and leaves some out. The repertoire has some 61,000 clones, roughly 73% of them found once; the top ten carry 1.5% to 2%. Germline CDR1 SGHNT, CDR2 YENEEA. The CDR3 sequence is 16 residues long. With 5 bases removed from V and 5 bases from J, the gap between germline ends came to 18 bases. The V and J genes are TRBV11-3 and TRBJ1-4; possibly TRBD1 for D (6 bases). The sample in question was CD4+ or CD8+ T cells sorted from blood, obtained in a trial of the OX40 agonist ivuxolimab. This clonotype originated in an adult with an advanced solid tumor such as melanoma, head and neck, liver or kidney cancer. In nucleotides, the CDR3 is TGTGCCAGCAGCCCATCGGTTGGGACAAGGAATGAAAAACTGTTTTTT. It yields the protein CASSPSVGTRNEKLFF. The variable domain in full, with the rest retrieved from reference TRBV11-3 and TRBJ1-4, is EAGVVQSPRYKIIEKKQPVAFWCNPISGHNTLYWYLQNLGQGPELLIRYENEEAVDDSQLPKDRFSAERLKGVDSTLKIQPAELGDSAVYLCASSPSVGTRNEKLFFGSGTQLSVL.